The present entry profiles one TCR beta chain with its context. This entry belongs to a study of blood T cell repertoires in COVID-19. Some clones are missing from TCRdb's copy, which holds only in-frame ones; the method was immunoSEQ multiplex PCR. The sample lists nearly 45,000 clones; roughly 82% were seen once. CDR1 is SEHNR, CDR2 FQNEAQ, per germline (reference sequence). This CDR3 is 14 amino acids long. The V segment lost 2 bases and the J segment 2 bases; nucleotides outside the gene matches: 1. The sequenced sample consisted of peripheral blood. The rearrangement links TRBV7-9 to TRBJ2-5, with 8 bases lining up with TRBD1. The sequence was collected from a human donor in a cohort sampled during active COVID-19. CDR3: CASSLTGGQETQYF. CDR3 bases: TGTGCCAGCAGCTTAACAGGGGGGCAAGAGACCCAGTACTTC.